Described below is a single T cell receptor beta chain sequence and its context. These data are taken from a study of T cell changes during pregnancy in multiple sclerosis. The data were produced by immunoSEQ multiplex PCR, yet TCRdb's version contains in-frame clones alone and is incomplete. The table records tens of thousands of clones, about nine tenths of them present only once. The CDR3 is 14 residues long. The germline gives CDR1 SGDLS, CDR2 YYNGEE. Deletions cut 3 bases from V and 0 bases from J, with 10 bases between. This rearrangement joins TRBV9 to TRBJ2-7, with D maybe TRBD2 (6 bases). The TCR was taken from a female donor with multiple sclerosis, enrolled in a pregnancy study. Material: peripheral blood, obtained in the second trimester of pregnancy. This CDR3 is CASSALGSSYEQYF. Here the CDR3 DNA reads TGTGCCAGCAGCGCCCTCGGGAGCTCCTACGAGCAGTACTTC.